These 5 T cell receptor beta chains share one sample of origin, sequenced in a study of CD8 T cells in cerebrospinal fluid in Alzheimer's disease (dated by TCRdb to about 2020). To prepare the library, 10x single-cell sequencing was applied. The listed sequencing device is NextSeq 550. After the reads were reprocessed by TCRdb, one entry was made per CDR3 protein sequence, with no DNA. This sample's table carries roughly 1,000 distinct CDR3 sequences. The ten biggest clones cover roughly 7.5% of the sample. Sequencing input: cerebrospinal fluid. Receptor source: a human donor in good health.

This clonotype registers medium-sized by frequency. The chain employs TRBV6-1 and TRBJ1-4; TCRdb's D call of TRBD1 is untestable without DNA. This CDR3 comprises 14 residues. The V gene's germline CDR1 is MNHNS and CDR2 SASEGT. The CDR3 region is CASSPDWGNEKLFF.

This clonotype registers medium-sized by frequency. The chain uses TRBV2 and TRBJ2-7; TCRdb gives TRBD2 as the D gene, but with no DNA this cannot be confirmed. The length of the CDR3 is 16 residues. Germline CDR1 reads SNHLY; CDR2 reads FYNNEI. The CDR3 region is CASRIETGINFYEQYF. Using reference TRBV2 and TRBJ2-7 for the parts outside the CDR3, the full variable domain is EPEVTQTPSHQVTQMGQEVILRCVPISNHLYFYWYRQILGQKVEFLVSFYNNEISEKSEIFDDQFSVERPDGSNFTLKIRSTKLEDSAMYFCASRIETGINFYEQYFGPGTRLTVT.

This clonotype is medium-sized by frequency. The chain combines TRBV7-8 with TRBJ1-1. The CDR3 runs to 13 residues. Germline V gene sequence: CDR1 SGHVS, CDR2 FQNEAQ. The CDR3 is CASSLVVNTEAFF.

The chain's CDR3 is CASSVEDSSYNEQFF. The rearrangement links TRBV9 to TRBJ2-1. The CDR3 length is 15 residues. Germline CDR1 reads SGDLS; CDR2 reads YYNGEE.

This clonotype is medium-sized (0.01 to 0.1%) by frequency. The CDR3 spells CASTEKGQGLYGYTF. The V gene is TRBV6-5, the J gene TRBJ1-2; TCRdb's D gene call, TRBD1, goes unchecked for lack of DNA. Per the germline V gene, CDR1 is MNHEY and CDR2 is SVGAGI. The CDR3 spans 15 residues.